Below are 32 T cell receptor beta chains sequenced from a single sample in a study of Tregs in tolerant kidney transplant recipients. Data came from immunoSEQ multiplex PCR; TCRdb stores just in-frame clones and leaves some out. Of about 73,000 clones in the sample, roughly 98% were seen once. Sequenced material: CD4+ T cells from blood, taken before the transplant. Receptors were obtained from a human donor who received a combined kidney and bone marrow transplant.

The rearrangement links TRBV7-2 to TRBJ2-1; D is undetermined. Trimming shortened V by 0 bases and J by 0 bases, and 18 bases separated the two germline ends. Germline V gene data show CDR1 as SGHTA and CDR2 as FQGNSA. This CDR3 contains 19 residues. The CDR3 spells CASSLARVVLPSSYNEQFF. DNA of the CDR3: TGTGCCAGCAGCTTAGCTAGAGTGGTCCTTCCAAGCTCCTACAATGAGCAGTTCTTC.

CDR3 region: CASSQSGTGDGYTF. Here the CDR3 DNA reads TGCGCCAGCAGCCAATCCGGGACAGGGGATGGCTACACCTTC. The chain carries TRBV4-3 and TRBJ1-2; 10 bases align to TRBD1. The trim removed 2 bases at V and 6 bases at J, leaving 3 bases unmatched. The CDR3 extends over 14 amino acids. Germline-derived CDR1 and CDR2 are LGHNA and YSLEER.

The chain links TRBV7-2 to TRBJ2-7; TRBD2 agrees at 9 bases. Germline CDR1 and CDR2: SGHTA and FQGNSA. J lost 2 bases, V lost 0 bases, and 2 bases had no gene match. The CDR3 contains 15 residues. The CDR3 DNA reads as TGTGCCAGCAGCTTAGCACGCGGGAGGGCCTACGAGCAGTACTTC. Translation: CASSLARGRAYEQYF.

The genes are TRBV4-3 and TRBJ1-1, with 7 positions matching TRBD1. Germline loops: CDR1 LGHNA, CDR2 YSLEER. V was pared by 2 bases and J by 1 base, with 4 bases of the junction left unmatched. This CDR3 is 15 amino acids long. The CDR3 DNA is TGCGCCAGCAGCCAAAACAGGGGCAGGAACACTGAAGCTTTCTTT. Residues: CASSQNRGRNTEAFF.

The rearrangement joins TRBV6-1 to TRBJ2-7, with 9 bases identical to TRBD1. V lost 2 bases, J lost 3 bases, and 14 bases stayed unmatched. Germline values: CDR1 MNHNS, CDR2 SASEGT. The CDR3 is 18 residues long. CDR3 bases: TGTGCCAGCAGTGAATTGGGGGGGATACAGGGGGCGTTCTACGAGCAGTACTTC. It translates to CASSELGGIQGAFYEQYF.

The J gene is TRBJ2-5, the V gene TRBV5-6; the D gene is possibly TRBD1 (5 bases). The germline V gene has CDR1 SGHDT and CDR2 YYEEEE. The CDR3 extends over 13 amino acids. V was shortened by 1 base and J by 3 bases, with 7 bases between the two germline ends. The CDR3 is CASSLIQEETQYF. Here the CDR3 DNA reads TGTGCCAGCAGCTTGATACAGGAAGAGACCCAGTACTTC.

The V and J genes are TRBV20-1 and TRBJ2-5; D is unclear. Per germline, CDR1 DFQATT and CDR2 SNEGSKA (reference sequence). The CDR3 sequence is 11 residues long. The V and J ends lost 6 bases and 4 bases respectively, with 9 bases between them. The CDR3 sequence is CSAEHLETQYF. The DNA for the CDR3 is TGCAGTGCCGAGCACCTAGAGACCCAGTACTTC.

V is TRBV7-8 and J is TRBJ1-1; D gene ambiguous. Per germline, CDR1 SGHVS and CDR2 FQNEAQ. The CDR3 contains 13 residues. Trimming removed 1 base at V and 8 bases at J, with 11 bases between. The CDR3 protein is CASSLGSRPEAFF. The CDR3 nucleotides read TGTGCCAGCAGCTTAGGGAGCCGTCCCGAAGCTTTCTTT.

The V gene is TRBV7-9, the J gene TRBJ2-3, with D possibly being TRBD1 (6 bases). The CDR3 sequence is 15 residues long. Between the trimmed V and J ends, which lost 5 bases and 7 bases, there was a span of 19 bases. The germline V gene encodes CDR1 SEHNR and CDR2 FQNEAQ (reference sequence). The CDR3 sequence is CASSLFAGVENTQYF. CDR3 nucleotide sequence: TGTGCCAGCAGCCTTTTTGCAGGGGTCGAGAATACGCAGTATTTT.

The CDR3 DNA follows: TGTGCCATCAGTGAGTCTGGGACAGTAAGCAACGAGCAGTACTTC. It is translated as CAISESGTVSNEQYF. V gene TRBV10-3 combines with J gene TRBJ2-7, with 7 bases matching TRBD1. Trimming took 0 bases from V and 5 from J; bases not matched to a gene: 7. The CDR3 runs 15 residues. Per the germline V gene, CDR1 is ENHRY and CDR2 is SYGVKD.

This clone was detected only once. The chain carries TRBV18 and TRBJ2-5; 15 bases map to TRBD2. Per the germline V gene, CDR1 is KGHSH and CDR2 is LQKENI. The CDR3 sequence is 17 residues long. V shed 5 bases, J shed 5 bases, and the junction held 9 bases outside the gene matches. The CDR3 loop reads CASSSIGLAGGPETQYF. CDR3 coding DNA: TGTGCCAGCTCAAGCATTGGACTAGCGGGAGGGCCTGAGACCCAGTACTTC.

V is TRBV28 and J is TRBJ1-4, with a tentative D call TRBD1 (5 bases). Between the trimmed V and J ends, which lost 2 bases and 0 bases, there was a span of 16 bases. Germline CDR1 is MDHEN and CDR2 is SYDVKM. The CDR3 contains 18 residues. This chain's CDR3 is CASSLHPLRQSTNEKLFF. The CDR3 bases are TGTGCCAGCAGTTTACATCCCCTTCGACAGTCAACTAATGAAAAACTGTTTTTT.

The V gene is TRBV28, the J gene TRBJ2-7; 8 bases line up with TRBD1. The V and J ends lost 3 bases and 3 bases, in that order; junction bases with no gene match: 7. The CDR3 is made up of 15 amino acids. Germline V gene data show CDR1 as MDHEN and CDR2 as SYDVKM. The CDR3 DNA follows: TGTGCCAGCAGTTTGTGGGACAGGTCCGACTACGAGCAGTACTTC. Encoded protein: CASSLWDRSDYEQYF. The full variable domain, rest sourced from reference TRBV28 and TRBJ2-7, is DVKVTQSSRYLVKRTGEKVFLECVQDMDHENMFWYRQDPGLGLRLIYFSYDVKMKEKGDIPEGYSVSREKKERFSLILESASTNQTSMYLCASSLWDRSDYEQYFGPGTRLTVT.

The genes are TRBV6-6 and TRBJ2-7, with unresolved D. Looked up from germline, CDR1 is MNHNY and CDR2 is SVGAGI (reference sequence). V lost 6 bases and J lost 0, with 6 bases in between. There are 12 residues in the CDR3. CDR3 sequence (DNA): TGTGCCAGCAGCCCCAGCTCCTACGAGCAGTACTTC. Protein product: CASSPSSYEQYF.

The chain joins TRBV15 to TRBJ2-3, with 10 bases that match TRBD2. Germline CDR1 reads LNHNV; CDR2 reads YYDKDF (reference sequence). The CDR3 length is 16 residues. Germline trimming cut 2 bases from V and 6 bases from J; bases unmatched to any gene: 8. CDR3 DNA sequence: TGTGCCACCAGCAGAAAGCGGGGGGGCTGGCCGGATACGCAGTATTTT. Protein: CATSRKRGGWPDTQYF.

V and J are TRBV5-8 and TRBJ2-3, with a possible D match to TRBD2 (6 bases). CDR1 and CDR2 from the germline V gene are SGHTS and YDEGEE. Trimming took off 2 bases at V and 0 bases at J, with 10 bases between the two ends. The CDR3 is made up of 15 amino acids. This CDR3 is CASSFRRDSTDTQYF. The DNA of the CDR3 is TGTGCCAGCAGCTTTCGGCGGGATAGCACAGATACGCAGTATTTT.

This chain uses TRBV7-3 with TRBJ2-2, with TRBD2 matching 9 bases. The germline gives CDR1 SGHTA, CDR2 FQGTGA. This CDR3 spans 15 amino acids. V shed 4 bases, J shed 5 bases, and the junction held 5 bases outside the gene matches. The CDR3 DNA reads TGTGCCAGCAGCTCGGGGACTAGCCTAACCGGGGAGCTGTTTTTT. This translates into CASSSGTSLTGELFF.

This sequence joins TRBV4-2 and TRBJ2-5, with 7 bases fitting TRBD2. The germline V gene has CDR1 LGHNA and CDR2 YNFKEQ. This CDR3 contains 15 residues. Trimming took 1 base from V and 2 from J; bases not matched to a gene: 4. CDR3 DNA sequence: TGTGCCAGCAGCCAAGTTGCGGGGGATCAAGAGACCCAGTACTTC. Protein: CASSQVAGDQETQYF.

V gene TRBV30 combines with J gene TRBJ2-4; 7 nucleotides align to TRBD2. CDR1 and CDR2 from the germline V gene are GTSNPN and SVGIG (reference sequence). This CDR3 region has 14 residues. V lost 5 bases to trimming and J lost 0 bases; unmatched junction nucleotides: 4. The CDR3 bases are TGTGCCTGGTCAAGCGGGACAGCCAAAAACATTCAGTACTTC. It encodes CAWSSGTAKNIQYF.

The chain employs TRBV5-4 and TRBJ2-5; the match to TRBD2 covers 11 bases. In germline, CDR1 is SGHNT, CDR2 YYREEE (reference sequence). The V gene end was trimmed by 4 bases and the J gene end by 3 bases; junction bases not matched to a gene: 2. CDR3 length: 14 amino acids. The CDR3 DNA follows: TGTGCCAGCAGCCCGGGACTAGCGGAAGAGACCCAGTACTTC. It translates to CASSPGLAEETQYF.

The V and J genes are TRBV29-1 and TRBJ2-7; D is perhaps TRBD1 (8 bases). Germline values: CDR1 SQVTM, CDR2 ANQGSEA. The CDR3 contains 12 residues. V lost 6 bases, J lost 5 bases, and 14 bases lay in between. This chain's CDR3 is CSVRTGRDEQYF. The CDR3 region has the DNA TGCAGCGTAAGGACAGGGAGGGACGAGCAGTACTTC.

This chain connects TRBV10-3 to TRBJ2-3, with D uncertain. The germline V gene encodes CDR1 ENHRY and CDR2 SYGVKD. The V end was cut by 6 bases, the J end by 2 bases, with 15 bases between. The CDR3 runs to 15 residues. CDR3 amino acids: CAISYSSLPTDTQYF. The CDR3 region has the DNA TGTGCCATCAGCTATAGTAGCTTGCCCACAGATACGCAGTATTTT.

DNA of the CDR3: TGTGCCAGCAGCTTTGACAGGGGAGCCTACGAGCAGTACTTC. Amino acids: CASSFDRGAYEQYF. V usage is TRBV11-2 and J usage is TRBJ2-7, with TRBD1 matching over 8 bases. This CDR3 comprises 14 residues. CDR1 and CDR2 (germline): SGHAT, FQNNGV. J lost 2 bases, V lost 3 bases, and 3 bases had no gene match.

This chain uses TRBV4-1 with TRBJ2-4; 14 bases map to TRBD2. Germline CDR1 MGHRA, CDR2 YSYEKL. The CDR3 sequence is 19 residues long. V lost 2 bases to trimming and J lost 1 base; unmatched junction nucleotides: 7. CDR3 in amino acids: CASSQRLAGGAWAKNIQYF. CDR3 sequence (DNA): TGCGCCAGCAGCCAAAGACTAGCGGGGGGGGCCTGGGCCAAAAACATTCAGTACTTC.

This rearrangement joins TRBV7-9 to TRBJ1-2; D gene uncertain. The germline gives CDR1 SEHNR, CDR2 FQNEAQ (reference sequence). V was shortened by 3 bases and J by 4 bases, with 18 bases between the two germline ends. The CDR3 runs 16 residues. CDR3 DNA: TGTGCCAGCAGCTTTTCCCTGGAGGGTGGTGCCTATGGCTACACCTTC. Its translation: CASSFSLEGGAYGYTF.

The table lists this clone with a count of one. This sequence joins TRBV2 and TRBJ2-1; D not resolved. V was shortened by 8 bases and J by 2 bases, with 4 bases between the two germline ends. CDR3 length: 11 residues. Germline CDR1 SNHLY, CDR2 FYNNEI. CDR3 sequence reads: CASAPYNEQFF. The CDR3, as DNA: TGTGCCAGCGCGCCCTACAATGAGCAGTTCTTC.

This chain connects TRBV19 to TRBJ2-3; 8 bases are a match to TRBD2. The CDR3 extends over 17 amino acids. V dropped 5 bases and J dropped 0; count of bases not matched to a gene: 10. CDR1 and CDR2 from the germline V gene are LNHDA and SQIVND (reference sequence). The DNA of the CDR3 is TGTGCCAGTAGTCTCCTTCGGACTAGCACTAGCACAGATACGCAGTATTTT. It codes for CASSLLRTSTSTDTQYF.

The CDR3 DNA is TGTGCCAGCAGCTTAGCGCTGAGCGGGGGGGGTCCCTACAATGAGCAGTTCTTC. Translating gives CASSLALSGGGPYNEQFF. The chain joins TRBV7-6 to TRBJ2-1; 10 nucleotides agree with TRBD2. The CDR3 spans 18 residues. Trimming cost V 0 bases and J 2 bases; bases outside gene matches: 7. Germline CDR1 is SGHVS and CDR2 is FNYEAQ.

J is TRBJ2-2 and V is TRBV4-3; 9 nucleotides align to TRBD2. V was clipped by 2 bases and J by 0 bases; unmatched bases: 10. The CDR3 spans 19 residues. Germline values: CDR1 LGHNA, CDR2 YSLEER. DNA of the CDR3: TGCGCCAGCAGCCAAAACAGGGGCGGCGGGGGGGCGAACACCGGGGAGCTGTTTTTT. The encoded protein is CASSQNRGGGGANTGELFF.

The chain combines TRBV29-1 with TRBJ1-2; TRBD1 agrees at 7 bases. Unmatched junction bases numbered 8, after V lost 3 bases and J lost 1 base. The length of the CDR3 is 15 residues. Per germline, CDR1 SQVTM and CDR2 ANQGSEA. The CDR3: CSVDKGALGNYGYTF. The CDR3 DNA is TGCAGCGTTGATAAGGGGGCCCTCGGTAACTATGGCTACACCTTC.

V is TRBV30 and J is TRBJ1-2; 9 nucleotides align to TRBD1. This CDR3 spans 13 amino acids. V lost 6 bases, J lost 2 bases, and 4 bases stayed unmatched. Per the germline V gene, CDR1 is GTSNPN and CDR2 is SVGIG (reference sequence). For the CDR3, the DNA is TGTGCCTGCCACGGACAGGGGAACTATGGCTACACCTTC. Its protein is CACHGQGNYGYTF.

This rearrangement joins TRBV6-6 to TRBJ2-7, with D perhaps matching TRBD2 (6 bases). The germline gives CDR1 MNHNY, CDR2 SVGAGI (reference sequence). Trimming took off 0 bases at V and 3 bases at J, with 12 bases between the two ends. This CDR3 is built from 15 residues. The CDR3 DNA is TGTGCCAGCAGTTACTCTCCGAAGGGAGGCTACGAGCAGTACTTC. Protein product: CASSYSPKGGYEQYF.